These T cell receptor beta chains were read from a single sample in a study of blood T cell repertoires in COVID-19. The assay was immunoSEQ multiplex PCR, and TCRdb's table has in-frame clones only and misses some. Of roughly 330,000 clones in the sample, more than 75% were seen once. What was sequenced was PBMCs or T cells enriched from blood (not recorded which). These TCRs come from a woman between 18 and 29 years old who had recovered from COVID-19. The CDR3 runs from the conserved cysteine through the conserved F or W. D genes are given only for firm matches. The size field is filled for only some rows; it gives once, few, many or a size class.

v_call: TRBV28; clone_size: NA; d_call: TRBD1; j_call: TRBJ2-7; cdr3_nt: TGTGCCAGCAGTTTACGACGAGGGGGACAGGGGGCCTACGAGCAGTACTTC; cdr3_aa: CASSLRRGGQGAYEQYF
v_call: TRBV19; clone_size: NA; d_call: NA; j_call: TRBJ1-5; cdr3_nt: TGTGCCAGTAGTATCAAGTTGCAGGGAAATCAGCCCCAGCATTTT; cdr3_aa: CASSIKLQGNQPQHF
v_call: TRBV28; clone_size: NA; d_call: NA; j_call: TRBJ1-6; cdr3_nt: TGTGCCAGCAGCCCCAGGGCTTCACCCCTCCACTTT; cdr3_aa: CASSPRASPLHF
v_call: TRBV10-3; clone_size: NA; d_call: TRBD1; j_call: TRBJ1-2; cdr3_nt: TGTGCCATCAGTGTAAACCCCGGGACAGGGCTTGGCTACACCTTC; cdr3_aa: CAISVNPGTGLGYTF
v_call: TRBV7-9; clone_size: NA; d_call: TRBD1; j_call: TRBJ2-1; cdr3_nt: TGTGCCAGCAGCAGGGGGAACAGGGGACCACTTTTTAGCTCCTACAATGAGCAGTTCTTC; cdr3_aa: CASSRGNRGPLFSSYNEQFF
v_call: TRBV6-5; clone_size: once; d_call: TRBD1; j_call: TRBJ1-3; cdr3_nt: TGTGCCAGCAAGGACAGGAACTCTGGAAACACCATATATTTT; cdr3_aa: CASKDRNSGNTIYF
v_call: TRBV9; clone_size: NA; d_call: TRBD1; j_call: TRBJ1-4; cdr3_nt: TGTGCCAGCAGCGCCCGGACAGGCCAACTGTTTTTT; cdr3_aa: CASSARTGQLFF
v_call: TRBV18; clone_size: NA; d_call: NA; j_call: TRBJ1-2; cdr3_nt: TGTGCCAGCTCTAACAGGGCGGGCTATGGCTACACCTTC; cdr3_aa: CASSNRAGYGYTF
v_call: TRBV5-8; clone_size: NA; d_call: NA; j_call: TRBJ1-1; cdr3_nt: TGTGCCAGCAGCTTGGTCTCGCAGGGGTTGGAGGCTTTCTTT; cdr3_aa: CASSLVSQGLEAFF
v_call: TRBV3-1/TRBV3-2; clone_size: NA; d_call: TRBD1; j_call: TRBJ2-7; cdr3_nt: TGTGCCAGCAGCCAAGTGCCCCTTGGGGACAGCTCCTACGAGCAGTACTTC; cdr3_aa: CASSQVPLGDSSYEQYF
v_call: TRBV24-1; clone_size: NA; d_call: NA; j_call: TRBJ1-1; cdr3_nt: TGTGCCACCAGGTTGACAGGGAACACTGAAGCTTTCTTT; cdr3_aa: CATRLTGNTEAFF
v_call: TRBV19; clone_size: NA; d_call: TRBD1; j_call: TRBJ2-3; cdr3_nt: TGTGCCAGTAGTATGGGACAGGGAGGCACAGATACGCAGTATTTT; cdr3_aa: CASSMGQGGTDTQYF
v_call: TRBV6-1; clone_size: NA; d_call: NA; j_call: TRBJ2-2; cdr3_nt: TGTGCCAGCAGTGAGGGGAGCGCTAACACCGGGGAGCTGTTTTTT; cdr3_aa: CASSEGSANTGELFF
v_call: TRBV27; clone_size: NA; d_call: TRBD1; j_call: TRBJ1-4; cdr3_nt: TGTGCCAACCTACCGACTCCCGGGACAGGGGGATTATATAGTGAAAAACTGTTTTTT; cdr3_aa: CANLPTPGTGGLYSEKLFF
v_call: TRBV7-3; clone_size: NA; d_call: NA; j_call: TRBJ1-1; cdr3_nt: TGTGCCAGCAGCTCGACACCGAACACTGAAGCTTTCTTT; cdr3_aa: CASSSTPNTEAFF